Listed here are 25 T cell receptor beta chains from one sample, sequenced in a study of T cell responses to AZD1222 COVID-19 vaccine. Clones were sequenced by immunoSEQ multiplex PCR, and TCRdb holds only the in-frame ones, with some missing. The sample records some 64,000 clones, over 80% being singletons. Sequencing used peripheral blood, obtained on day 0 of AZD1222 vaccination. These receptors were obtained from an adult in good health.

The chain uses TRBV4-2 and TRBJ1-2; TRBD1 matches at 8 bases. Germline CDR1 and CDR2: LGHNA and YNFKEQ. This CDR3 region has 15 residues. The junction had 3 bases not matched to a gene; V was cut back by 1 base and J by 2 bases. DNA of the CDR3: TGTGCCAGCAGCCAAGTGGGACAGGACAACTATGGCTACACCTTC. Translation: CASSQVGQDNYGYTF.

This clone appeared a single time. The CDR3 DNA is TGTGCCAGCAGCCAAGGCCGGCCCGGGGGCACAGATACGCAGTATTTT. It translates to CASSQGRPGGTDTQYF. V gene TRBV3-1 (or the pseudogene TRBV3-2) combines with J gene TRBJ2-3, with D tentatively TRBD2 (5 bases). The length of the CDR3 is 16 residues. Trimming removed 1 base from V and 1 base from J, with 12 bases in between. Germline values: CDR1 LGHDT, CDR2 YNNKEL (reference sequence).

For the CDR3, the DNA is TGTGCCAGCGGTCACAGTCGAGGCACTGAAGCTTTCTTT. Translating it yields CASGHSRGTEAFF. The rearrangement links TRBV6-5 to TRBJ1-1; D not resolved. V was shortened by 8 bases and J by 4 bases, with 14 bases between the two germline ends. The CDR3 totals 13 residues. From germline, CDR1 is MNHEY and CDR2 SVGAGI.

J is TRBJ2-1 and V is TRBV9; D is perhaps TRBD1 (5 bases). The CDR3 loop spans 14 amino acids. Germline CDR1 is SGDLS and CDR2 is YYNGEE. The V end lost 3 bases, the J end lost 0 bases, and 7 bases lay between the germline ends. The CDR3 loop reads CASSGQSSYNEQFF. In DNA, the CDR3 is TGTGCCAGCAGCGGACAGAGCTCCTACAATGAGCAGTTCTTC. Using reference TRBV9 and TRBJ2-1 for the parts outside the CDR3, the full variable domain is DSGVTQTPKHLITATGQRVTLRCSPRSGDLSVYWYQQSLDQGLQFLIQYYNGEERAKGNILERFSAQQFPDLHSELNLSSLELGDSALYFCASSGQSSYNEQFFGPGTRLTVL.

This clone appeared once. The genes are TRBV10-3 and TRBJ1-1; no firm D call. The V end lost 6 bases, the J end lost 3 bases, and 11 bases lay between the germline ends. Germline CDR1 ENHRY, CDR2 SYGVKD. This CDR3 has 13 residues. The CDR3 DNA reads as TGTGCCATCAGCCGAAGGGTGGACACTGAAGCTTTCTTT. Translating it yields CAISRRVDTEAFF.

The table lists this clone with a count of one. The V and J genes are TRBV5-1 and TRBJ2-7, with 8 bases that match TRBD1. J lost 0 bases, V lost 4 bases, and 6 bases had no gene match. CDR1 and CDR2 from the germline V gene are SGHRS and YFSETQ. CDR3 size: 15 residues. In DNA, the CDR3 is TGCGCCAGCAGCCCTCAAGGGACAGGCTCCTACGAGCAGTACTTC. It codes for CASSPQGTGSYEQYF.

CDR3 sequence reads: CASSIRGRGSDTQYF. In DNA form, the CDR3 reads TGTGCCAGTAGTATACGAGGCAGGGGATCAGATACGCAGTATTTT. The J gene is TRBJ2-3, the V gene TRBV19; TRBD1 might be the D (6 bases). The CDR3 is made up of 15 amino acids. V lost 2 bases and J 4 bases, leaving 13 bases between the germline ends. Looked up from germline, CDR1 is LNHDA and CDR2 is SQIVND (reference sequence).

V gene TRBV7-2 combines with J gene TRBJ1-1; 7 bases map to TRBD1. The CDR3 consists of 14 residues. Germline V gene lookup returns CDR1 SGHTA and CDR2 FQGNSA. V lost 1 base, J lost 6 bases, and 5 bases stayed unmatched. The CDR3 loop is CASSLGTGASEAFF. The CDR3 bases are TGTGCCAGCAGCTTAGGGACAGGAGCCTCTGAAGCTTTCTTT.

The CDR3 nucleotides read TGTGCCAGCAGCGTAGGACTAGGAGAGACCCAGTACTTC. This gives the protein CASSVGLGETQYF. This chain uses TRBV9 with TRBJ2-5, with a weak D call TRBD2 (6 bases). Germline loops: CDR1 SGDLS, CDR2 YYNGEE. Trimming stripped 0 bases from V and 4 bases from J, with 7 bases between. The CDR3 is 13 amino acids.

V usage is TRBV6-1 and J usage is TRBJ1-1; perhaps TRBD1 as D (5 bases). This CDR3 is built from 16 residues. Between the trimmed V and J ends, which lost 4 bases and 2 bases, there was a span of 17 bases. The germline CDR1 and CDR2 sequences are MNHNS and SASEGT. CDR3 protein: CASSVRPGSGNTEAFF. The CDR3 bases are TGTGCCAGCAGTGTAAGACCAGGGTCTGGTAACACTGAAGCTTTCTTT.

The CDR3 nucleotides are TGCGCCAGCAGTGAAGCCTACGAGCAGTACTTC. This gives the protein CASSEAYEQYF. This chain joins TRBV10-2 and TRBJ2-7; D is uncertain. CDR1 WSHSY and CDR2 SAAADI come from the germline V gene. The germline V and J ends were trimmed by 3 bases and 2 bases, with 2 bases remaining between them. The CDR3 spans 11 residues.

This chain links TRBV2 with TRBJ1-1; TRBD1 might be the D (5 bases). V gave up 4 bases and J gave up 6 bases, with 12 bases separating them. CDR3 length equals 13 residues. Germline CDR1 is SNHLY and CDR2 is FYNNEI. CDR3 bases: TGTGCCAGCAGTGTCGAACAGGCAGCTGAAGCTTTCTTT. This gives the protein CASSVEQAAEAFF.

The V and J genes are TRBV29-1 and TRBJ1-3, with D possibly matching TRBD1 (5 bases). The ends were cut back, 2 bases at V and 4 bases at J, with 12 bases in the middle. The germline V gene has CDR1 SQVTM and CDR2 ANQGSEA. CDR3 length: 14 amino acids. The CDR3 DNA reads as TGCAGCGTTGAATCGACAGTGATAGGAAACACCATATATTTT. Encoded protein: CSVESTVIGNTIYF.

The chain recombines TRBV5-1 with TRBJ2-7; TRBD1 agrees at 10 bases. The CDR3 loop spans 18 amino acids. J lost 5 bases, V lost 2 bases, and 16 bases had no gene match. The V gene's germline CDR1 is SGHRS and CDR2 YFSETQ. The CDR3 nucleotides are TGCGCCAGCAGCTTACATCAAATAACCGGGACAGGGGTAGACGAGCAGTACTTC. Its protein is CASSLHQITGTGVDEQYF.

CDR3 DNA sequence: TGTGCCAGCAGCCAACGGGACAATTCACCCCTCCACTTT. It encodes CASSQRDNSPLHF. The chain is built from TRBV7-9 and TRBJ1-6, with D perhaps matching TRBD1 (5 bases). The germline CDR1 and CDR2 sequences are SEHNR and FQNEAQ (reference sequence). V dropped 5 bases and J dropped 7 bases, with 9 bases sitting between them. The CDR3 sequence is 13 residues long.

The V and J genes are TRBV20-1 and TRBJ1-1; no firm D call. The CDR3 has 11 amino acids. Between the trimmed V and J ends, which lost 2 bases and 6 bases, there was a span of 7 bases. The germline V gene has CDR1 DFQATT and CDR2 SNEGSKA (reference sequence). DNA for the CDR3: TGCAGTGCTAGAATCTTCCCTGAAGCTTTCTTT. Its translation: CSARIFPEAFF.

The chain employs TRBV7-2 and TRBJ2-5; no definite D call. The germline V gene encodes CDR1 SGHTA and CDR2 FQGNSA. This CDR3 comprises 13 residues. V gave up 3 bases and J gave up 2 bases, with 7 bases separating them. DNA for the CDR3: TGTGCCAGCAGCTTTCCCAATCAAGAGACCCAGTACTTC. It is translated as CASSFPNQETQYF.

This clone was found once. The DNA of the CDR3 is TGTGCCAGCAGCTTTTCAGGGAACTATGGCTACACCTTC. Protein sequence: CASSFSGNYGYTF. The genes are TRBV7-2 and TRBJ1-2; D is perhaps TRBD1 (5 bases). Trimming cost V 3 bases and J 2 bases, with 7 bases left between them. Germline values: CDR1 SGHTA, CDR2 FQGNSA. The CDR3 is 13 amino acids.

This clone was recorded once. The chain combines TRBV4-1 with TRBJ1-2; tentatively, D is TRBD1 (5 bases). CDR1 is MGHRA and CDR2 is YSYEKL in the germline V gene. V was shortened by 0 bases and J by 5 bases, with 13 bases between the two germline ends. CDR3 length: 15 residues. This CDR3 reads CASSQDPGTAYGYTF. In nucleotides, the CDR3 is TGCGCCAGCAGCCAAGATCCCGGGACCGCTTATGGCTACACCTTC.

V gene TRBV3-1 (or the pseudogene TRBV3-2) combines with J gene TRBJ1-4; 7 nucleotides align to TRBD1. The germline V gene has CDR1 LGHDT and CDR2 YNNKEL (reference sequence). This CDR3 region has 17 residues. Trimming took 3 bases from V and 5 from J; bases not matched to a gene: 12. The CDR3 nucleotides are TGTGCCAGCAGCCATGTTCCCGACCGGGACAGAAATGAAAAACTGTTTTTT. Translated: CASSHVPDRDRNEKLFF.

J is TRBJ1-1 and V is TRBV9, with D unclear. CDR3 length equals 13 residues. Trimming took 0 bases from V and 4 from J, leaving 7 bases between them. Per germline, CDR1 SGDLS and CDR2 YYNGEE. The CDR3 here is CASSVVDLTEAFF. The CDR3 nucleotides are TGTGCCAGCAGCGTAGTGGATCTCACTGAAGCTTTCTTT. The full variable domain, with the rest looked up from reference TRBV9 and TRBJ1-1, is DSGVTQTPKHLITATGQRVTLRCSPRSGDLSVYWYQQSLDQGLQFLIQYYNGEERAKGNILERFSAQQFPDLHSELNLSSLELGDSALYFCASSVVDLTEAFFGQGTRLTVV.

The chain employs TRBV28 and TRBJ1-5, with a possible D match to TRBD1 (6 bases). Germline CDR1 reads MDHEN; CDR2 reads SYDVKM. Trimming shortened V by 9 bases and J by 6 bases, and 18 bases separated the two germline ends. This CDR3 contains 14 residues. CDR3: CASQRGRGGQPQHF. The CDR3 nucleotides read TGTGCCAGTCAAAGGGGGAGGGGTGGTCAGCCCCAGCATTTT. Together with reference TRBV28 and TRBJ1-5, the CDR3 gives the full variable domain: DVKVTQSSRYLVKRTGEKVFLECVQDMDHENMFWYRQDPGLGLRLIYFSYDVKMKEKGDIPEGYSVSREKKERFSLILESASTNQTSMYLCASQRGRGGQPQHFGDGTRLSIL.

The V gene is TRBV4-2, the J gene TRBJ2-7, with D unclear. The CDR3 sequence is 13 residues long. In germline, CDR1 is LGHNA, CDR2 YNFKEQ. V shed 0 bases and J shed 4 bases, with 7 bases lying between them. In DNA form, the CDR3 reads TGTGCCAGCAGCCAAGAAATCCAATACGAGCAGTACTTC. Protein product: CASSQEIQYEQYF.

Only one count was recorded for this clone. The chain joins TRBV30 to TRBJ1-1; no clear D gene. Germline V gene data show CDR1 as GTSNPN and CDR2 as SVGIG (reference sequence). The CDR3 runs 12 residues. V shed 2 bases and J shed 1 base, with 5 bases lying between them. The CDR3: CAWSWGNTEAFF. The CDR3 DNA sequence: TGTGCCTGGAGTTGGGGGAACACTGAAGCTTTCTTT.

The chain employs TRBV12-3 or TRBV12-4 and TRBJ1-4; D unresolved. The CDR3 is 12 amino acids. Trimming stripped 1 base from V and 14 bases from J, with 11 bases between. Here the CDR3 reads CASSLDWVSLFF. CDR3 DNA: TGTGCCAGCAGTTTAGATTGGGTTTCGCTGTTTTTT.